This T cell receptor beta chain was profiled in a study of blood T cell repertoires in COVID-19. Clones were read by immunoSEQ multiplex PCR, and TCRdb kept only the in-frame ones, dropping some. In the table there are approximately 52,000 clones, more than 85% of which are singletons. This CDR3 comprises 15 residues. CDR1 is SGHRS and CDR2 is YFSETQ in the germline V gene. J was trimmed by 4 bases and V by 0 bases; bases with no gene match: 3. The sequencing input was peripheral blood. This sequence was found in a human donor with active COVID-19. The donor label of this sample is uncertain. The chain combines TRBV5-1 with TRBJ1-3; TRBD1 aligns across 8 bases. In DNA, the CDR3 is TGCGCCAGCAGCTTGGCCGGACAGGGCGGAAACACCATATATTTT. Amino acid sequence: CASSLAGQGGNTIYF.